One sample yielded the 16 T cell receptor beta chains listed below, sequenced in a study of cytomegalovirus exposure and HLA in healthy donors. Both 60 Vbeta primers and 13 Jbeta primers went into the PCR. Sequencing used immunoSEQ multiplex PCR; TCRdb keeps in-frame clones, though not all of them. The sample comprises 95,000 to 150,000 clones, about 83% of which are singletons, and approximately 3.6% rests with the top ten. The source material was PBMCs. The receptors shown here come from a man aged 30 to 39 in good health and CMV-seronegative.

J is TRBJ1-2 and V is TRBV28; possible D gene TRBD1, 6 bases. The germline gives CDR1 MDHEN, CDR2 SYDVKM. CDR3 length equals 16 residues. Trimming took 3 bases from V and 4 from J, leaving 18 bases between them. The CDR3: CASSFIHRDLGYGYTF. CDR3 nucleotide sequence: TGTGCCAGCAGTTTTATCCACAGGGACCTGGGCTATGGCTACACCTTC.

The rearrangement links TRBV28 to TRBJ2-3, with 13 nucleotides matching TRBD2. From germline, CDR1 is MDHEN and CDR2 SYDVKM. J was trimmed by 1 base and V by 5 bases; bases with no gene match: 12. This CDR3 is built from 19 residues. The CDR3, as DNA: TGTGCCAGCAGTCGACTCAGAACTGGACTAGCGGGAGGCACAGATACGCAGTATTTT. Its translation: CASSRLRTGLAGGTDTQYF.

CDR3 DNA: TGTGCCAGCAGTCCTGCGACAGGATTGAACACTGAAGCTTTCTTT. Protein sequence: CASSPATGLNTEAFF. V is TRBV28 and J is TRBJ1-1, with D possibly being TRBD1 (6 bases). CDR1 and CDR2 (germline): MDHEN, SYDVKM. The CDR3 has 15 amino acids. V dropped 5 bases and J dropped 0 bases, with 13 bases sitting between them.

The chain couples TRBV4-2 to TRBJ1-2, with 7 nucleotides matching TRBD1. J lost 1 base, V lost 4 bases, and 9 bases had no gene match. This CDR3 contains 16 residues. Germline V gives CDR1 LGHNA, CDR2 YNFKEQ. The DNA of the CDR3 is TGTGCCAGCAGCCTTCGCCGCAGGGGGAATAACTATGGCTACACCTTC. It translates to CASSLRRRGNNYGYTF.

CDR3 sequence (DNA): TGCAGCGTTGTGGACAGGGGGGGGGAGACCCAGTACTTC. This translates into CSVVDRGGETQYF. The V gene is TRBV29-1, the J gene TRBJ2-5; 10 nucleotides agree with TRBD1. The J segment lost 5 bases and the V segment lost 4 bases, leaving 4 bases of the junction unmatched. This CDR3 comprises 13 residues. Germline-derived CDR1 and CDR2 are SQVTM and ANQGSEA.

V and J are TRBV25-1 and TRBJ2-3, with TRBD2 matching over 8 bases. The CDR3 has 16 residues. From germline, CDR1 is MGHDK and CDR2 SYGVNS. The V and J ends lost 1 base and 1 base, in that order; junction bases with no gene match: 4. CDR3: CASSESAGGRTDTQYF. DNA of the CDR3: TGTGCCAGCAGTGAATCTGCGGGGGGACGCACAGATACGCAGTATTTT. Supplemented by reference TRBV25-1 and TRBJ2-3, the full variable domain reads EADIYQTPRYLVIGTGKKITLECSQTMGHDKMYWYQQDPGMELHLIHYSYGVNSTEKGDLSSESTVSRIRTEHFPLTLESARPSHTSQYLCASSESAGGRTDTQYFGPGTRLTVL.

In its sample, this clone was seen once. CDR3 sequence: CASSLSGLAGGAGANVLTF. The CDR3 region has the DNA TGTGCCAGCAGCTTATCCGGACTAGCGGGAGGGGCGGGGGCCAACGTCCTGACTTTC. J is TRBJ2-6 and V is TRBV5-4; TRBD2 agrees at 15 bases. V gave up 2 bases and J gave up 4 bases; unmatched junction bases: 7. CDR1 SGHNT and CDR2 YYREEE come from the germline V gene (reference sequence). The CDR3 is 19 amino acids.

This chain uses TRBV13 with TRBJ2-7; the D is unclear. The length of the CDR3 is 13 residues. Trimming took 8 bases from V and 1 from J, leaving 12 bases between them. In germline, CDR1 is PRHDT, CDR2 FYEKMQ (reference sequence). CDR3 sequence: CASSSAVSYEQYF. CDR3 nucleotide sequence: TGTGCCAGCTCTAGTGCTGTTTCCTACGAGCAGTACTTC.

The chain joins TRBV27 to TRBJ1-1; a possible D gene is TRBD1 (6 bases). The V gene's germline CDR1 is MNHEY and CDR2 SMNVEV (reference sequence). The CDR3 is 14 residues long. Trimming shortened V by 4 bases and J by 4 bases, and 13 bases separated the two germline ends. CDR3 in amino acids: CASSSNRVGTEAFF. CDR3 bases: TGTGCCAGCAGTTCAAACAGGGTAGGCACTGAAGCTTTCTTT.

The V gene is TRBV30, the J gene TRBJ1-5; D ambiguous. The CDR3 covers 11 residues. The germline CDR1 and CDR2 sequences are GTSNPN and SVGIG (reference sequence). V shed 2 bases and J shed 9 bases, with 8 bases lying between them. As DNA, the CDR3 is TGTGCCTGGAGTTCCCCCCGGCCCCAGCATTTT. Its protein is CAWSSPRPQHF.

CDR3 coding DNA: TGCGCCAGCAGCTTGACAGGGTTGTCAGATACGCAGTATTTT. Its translation is CASSLTGLSDTQYF. The chain carries TRBV5-1 and TRBJ2-3, with D possibly matching TRBD1 (6 bases). Trimming pared 1 base from V and 4 bases from J, leaving 10 bases between. CDR1 and CDR2 from the germline V gene are SGHRS and YFSETQ. The CDR3 spans 14 residues. Filled out from reference TRBV5-1 and TRBJ2-3, the complete variable domain reads KAGVTQTPRYLIKTRGQQVTLSCSPISGHRSVSWYQQTPGQGLQFLFEYFSETQRNKGNFPGRFSGRQFSNSRSEMNVSTLELGDSALYLCASSLTGLSDTQYFGPGTRLTVL.

The chain joins TRBV10-3 to TRBJ2-5; maybe TRBD2 (5 bases). Germline loops: CDR1 ENHRY, CDR2 SYGVKD. The V end lost 6 bases, the J end lost 0 bases, and 14 bases lay between the germline ends. CDR3 length: 15 amino acids. The CDR3 DNA follows: TGTGCCATCAGCGTGGGGAGAAGGGACCAAGAGACCCAGTACTTC. Translated, it gives CAISVGRRDQETQYF.

In its sample, this clone was seen a few times. The chain combines TRBV19 with TRBJ2-1, with 9 bases matching TRBD2. CDR1 and CDR2 from the germline V gene are LNHDA and SQIVND (reference sequence). V lost 0 bases to trimming and J lost 4 bases; unmatched junction nucleotides: 4. This CDR3 is 16 amino acids long. DNA for the CDR3: TGTGCCAGTAGTATAGATGCGGGGGGGCATTACAATGAGCAGTTCTTC. This sequence encodes CASSIDAGGHYNEQFF.

The gene calls are TRBV10-2 and TRBJ2-2; the match to TRBD1 covers 9 bases. V lost 2 bases and J lost 4; bases outside the gene matches: 8. This CDR3 contains 17 residues. Germline V gene data show CDR1 as WSHSY and CDR2 as SAAADI. CDR3 bases: TGCGCCAGCAGTGAGCCCGGACAGGGGATGGGCACCGGGGAGCTGTTTTTT. Translation gives CASSEPGQGMGTGELFF.

The chain employs TRBV6-6 and TRBJ1-5, with a possible D match to TRBD1 (6 bases). V dropped 3 bases and J dropped 0 bases, with 9 bases sitting between them. The CDR3 runs 15 residues. The V gene's germline CDR1 is MNHNY and CDR2 SVGAGI (reference sequence). CDR3 region: CASSYGRGSNQPQHF. The CDR3 nucleotides are TGTGCCAGCAGTTATGGCAGGGGTAGCAATCAGCCCCAGCATTTT.

The J gene is TRBJ2-7, the V gene TRBV11-2, with 8 bases matching TRBD2. Losses at the gene ends were 2 bases for V and 3 bases for J; bases not matched to a gene: 3. The germline V gene has CDR1 SGHAT and CDR2 FQNNGV. The CDR3 contains 14 residues. The CDR3 coding sequence is TGTGCCAGCAGCTTACGGCGGGAGGTCTACGAGCAGTACTTC. Translated: CASSLRREVYEQYF.